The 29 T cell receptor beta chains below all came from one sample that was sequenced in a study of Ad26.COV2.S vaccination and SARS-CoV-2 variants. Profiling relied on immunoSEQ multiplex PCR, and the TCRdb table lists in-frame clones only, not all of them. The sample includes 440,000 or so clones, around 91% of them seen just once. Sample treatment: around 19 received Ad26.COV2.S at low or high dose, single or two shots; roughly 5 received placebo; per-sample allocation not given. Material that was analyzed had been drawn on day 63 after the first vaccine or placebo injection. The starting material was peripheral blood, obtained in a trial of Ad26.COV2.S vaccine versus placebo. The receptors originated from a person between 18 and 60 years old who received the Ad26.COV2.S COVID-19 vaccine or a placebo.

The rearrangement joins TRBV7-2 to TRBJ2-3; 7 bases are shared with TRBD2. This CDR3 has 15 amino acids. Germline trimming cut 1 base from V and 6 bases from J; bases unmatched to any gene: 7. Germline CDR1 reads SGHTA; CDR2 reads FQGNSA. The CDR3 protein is CASSLEGGSGDTQYF. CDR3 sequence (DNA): TGTGCCAGCAGCTTAGAAGGCGGGAGTGGGGATACGCAGTATTTT.

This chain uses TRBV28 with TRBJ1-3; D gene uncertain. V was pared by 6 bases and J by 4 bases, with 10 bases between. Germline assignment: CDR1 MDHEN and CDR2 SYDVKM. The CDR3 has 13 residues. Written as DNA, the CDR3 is TGTGCCAGCAGAGTTCAGGCGGGAAACACCATATATTTT. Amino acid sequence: CASRVQAGNTIYF.

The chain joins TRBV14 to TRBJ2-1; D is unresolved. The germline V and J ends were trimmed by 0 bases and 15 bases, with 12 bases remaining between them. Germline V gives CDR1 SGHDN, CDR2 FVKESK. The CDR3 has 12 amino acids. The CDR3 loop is CASSQDRIVLFF. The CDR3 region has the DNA TGTGCCAGCAGCCAAGATCGAATAGTATTGTTCTTC.

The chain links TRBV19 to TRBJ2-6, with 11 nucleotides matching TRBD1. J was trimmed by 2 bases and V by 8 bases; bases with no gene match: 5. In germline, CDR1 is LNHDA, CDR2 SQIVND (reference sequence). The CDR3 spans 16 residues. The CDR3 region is CASFPDRGPGANVLTF. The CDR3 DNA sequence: TGTGCCAGTTTCCCGGACAGGGGGCCTGGGGCCAACGTCCTGACTTTC.

CDR3 coding DNA: TGTGCCAGCTCGGGCGGGACAGCATCCTTTAGCAATCAGCCCCAGCATTTT. It specifies CASSGGTASFSNQPQHF. V usage is TRBV28 and J usage is TRBJ1-5; 7 bases are shared with TRBD1. Trimming cost V 8 bases and J 0 bases; bases outside gene matches: 13. Germline V gene data show CDR1 as MDHEN and CDR2 as SYDVKM. CDR3 length: 17 residues.

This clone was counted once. In nucleotides, the CDR3 is TGTGCCAGCAGCAATTCACACCTAACTAGCGGGGGACCGAGTAATGAGCAGTTCTTC. It codes for CASSNSHLTSGGPSNEQFF. The chain uses TRBV21-1 and TRBJ2-1; TRBD2 is the table's D call, not checked against the DNA. TRBV21-1 is designated a pseudogene. This CDR3 comprises 19 residues.

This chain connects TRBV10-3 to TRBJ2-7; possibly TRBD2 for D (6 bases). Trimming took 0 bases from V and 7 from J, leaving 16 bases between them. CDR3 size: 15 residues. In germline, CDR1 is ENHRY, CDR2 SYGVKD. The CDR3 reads CAISESRGAVSEQYF. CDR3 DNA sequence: TGTGCCATCAGTGAGTCGCGCGGGGCCGTTTCGGAGCAGTACTTC.

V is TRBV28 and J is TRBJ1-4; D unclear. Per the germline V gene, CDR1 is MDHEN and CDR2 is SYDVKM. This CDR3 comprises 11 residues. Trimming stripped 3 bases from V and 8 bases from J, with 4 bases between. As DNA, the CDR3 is TGTGCCAGCAGTTTTCGGGAAAAACTGTTTTTT. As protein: CASSFREKLFF.

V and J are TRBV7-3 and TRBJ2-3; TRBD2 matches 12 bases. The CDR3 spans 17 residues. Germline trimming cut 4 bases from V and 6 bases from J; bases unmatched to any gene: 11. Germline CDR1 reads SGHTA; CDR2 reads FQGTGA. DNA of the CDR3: TGTGCCAGCAGCTCCCCTTTGACTAGCGGGAGCCCCGATACGCAGTATTTT. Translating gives CASSSPLTSGSPDTQYF.

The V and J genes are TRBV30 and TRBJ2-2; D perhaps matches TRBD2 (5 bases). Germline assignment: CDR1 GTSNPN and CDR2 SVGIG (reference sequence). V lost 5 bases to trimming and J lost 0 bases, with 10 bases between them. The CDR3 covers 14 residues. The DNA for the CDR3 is TGTGCCTGGGCAAGACTATCGAACACCGGGGAGCTGTTTTTT. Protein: CAWARLSNTGELFF.

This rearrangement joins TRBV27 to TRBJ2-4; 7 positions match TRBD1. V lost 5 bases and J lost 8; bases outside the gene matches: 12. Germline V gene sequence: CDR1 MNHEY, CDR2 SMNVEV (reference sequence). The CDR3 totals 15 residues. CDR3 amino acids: CASSKGTVIGDIQYF. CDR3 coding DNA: TGTGCCAGCAGTAAAGGGACAGTGATAGGAGACATTCAGTACTTC.

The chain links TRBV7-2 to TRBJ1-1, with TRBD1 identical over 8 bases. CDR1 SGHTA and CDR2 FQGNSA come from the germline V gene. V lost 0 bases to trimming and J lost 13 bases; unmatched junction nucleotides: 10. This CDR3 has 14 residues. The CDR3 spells CASSLAGTGGLNFF. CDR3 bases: TGTGCCAGCAGCTTAGCGGGGACAGGCGGGTTAAATTTCTTT.

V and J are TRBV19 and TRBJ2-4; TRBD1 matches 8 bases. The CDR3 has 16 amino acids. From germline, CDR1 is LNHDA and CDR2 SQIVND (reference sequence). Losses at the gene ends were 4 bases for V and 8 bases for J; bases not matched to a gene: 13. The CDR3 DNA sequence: TGTGCCAGTAGTAAGAGGACAGGGCCAAATGGGGACATTCAGTACTTC. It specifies CASSKRTGPNGDIQYF.

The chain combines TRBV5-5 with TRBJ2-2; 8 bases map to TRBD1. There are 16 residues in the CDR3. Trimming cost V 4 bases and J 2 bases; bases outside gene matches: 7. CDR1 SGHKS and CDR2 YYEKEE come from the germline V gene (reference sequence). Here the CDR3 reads CASSLGQGRNTGELFF. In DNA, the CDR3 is TGTGCCAGCAGCCTCGGACAGGGCCGAAACACCGGGGAGCTGTTTTTT. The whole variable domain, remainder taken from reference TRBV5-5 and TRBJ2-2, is DAGVTQSPTHLIKTRGQQVTLRCSPISGHKSVSWYQQVLGQGPQFIFQYYEKEERGRGNFPDRFSARQFPNYSSELNVNALLLGDSALYLCASSLGQGRNTGELFFGEGSRLTVL.

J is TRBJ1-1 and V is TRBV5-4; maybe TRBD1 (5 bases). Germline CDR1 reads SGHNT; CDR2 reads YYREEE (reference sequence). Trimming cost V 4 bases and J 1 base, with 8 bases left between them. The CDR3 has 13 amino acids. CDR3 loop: CASSRGGNTEAFF. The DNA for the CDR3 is TGTGCCAGCAGCCGGGGGGGGAACACTGAAGCTTTCTTT.

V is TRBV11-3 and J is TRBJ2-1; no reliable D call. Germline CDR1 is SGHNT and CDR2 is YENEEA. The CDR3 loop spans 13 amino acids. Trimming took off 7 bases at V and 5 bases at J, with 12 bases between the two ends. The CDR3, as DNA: TGTGCCAGCAAAGATGGAGCTAACAATGAGCAGTTCTTC. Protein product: CASKDGANNEQFF.

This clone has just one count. The CDR3 DNA reads TGTGCCATCGGGCAAGAGACCCAGTACTTC. This gives the protein CAIGQETQYF. V gene TRBV27 combines with J gene TRBJ2-5; D not resolved. Trimming stripped 10 bases from V and 2 bases from J, with 5 bases between. This CDR3 region has 10 residues. Germline CDR1 and CDR2: MNHEY and SMNVEV (reference sequence).

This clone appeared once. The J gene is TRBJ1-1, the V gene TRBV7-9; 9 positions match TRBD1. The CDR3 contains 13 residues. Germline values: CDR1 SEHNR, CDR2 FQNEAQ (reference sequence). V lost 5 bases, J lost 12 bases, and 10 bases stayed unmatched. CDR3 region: CASSLGGTGNTFF. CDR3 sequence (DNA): TGTGCCAGCAGCCTAGGGGGGACAGGGAATACTTTCTTT.

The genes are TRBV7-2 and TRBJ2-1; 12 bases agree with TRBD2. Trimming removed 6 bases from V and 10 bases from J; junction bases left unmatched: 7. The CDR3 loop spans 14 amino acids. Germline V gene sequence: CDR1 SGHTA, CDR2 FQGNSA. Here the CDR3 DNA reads TGTGCCAGCAGTAGGGGGACTAGCGGGTGGGAGCAGTTCTTC. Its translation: CASSRGTSGWEQFF.

CDR3 nucleotides: TGTGCCAGCACCCTCCGGGACAGGGAGGCCGGGGAGCTGTTTTTT. Encoded protein: CASTLRDREAGELFF. The gene calls are TRBV28 and TRBJ2-2, with 9 positions matching TRBD1. The CDR3 runs to 15 residues. V was clipped by 7 bases and J by 6 bases; unmatched bases: 9. Germline-derived CDR1 and CDR2 are MDHEN and SYDVKM.

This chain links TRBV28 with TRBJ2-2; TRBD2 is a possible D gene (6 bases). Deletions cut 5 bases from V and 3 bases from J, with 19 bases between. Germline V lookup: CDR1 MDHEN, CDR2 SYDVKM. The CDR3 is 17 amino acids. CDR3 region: CASSPLGYRDYTGELFF. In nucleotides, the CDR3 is TGTGCCAGCAGTCCCTTAGGGTACCGGGACTACACCGGGGAGCTGTTTTTT. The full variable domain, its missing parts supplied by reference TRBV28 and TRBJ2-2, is DVKVTQSSRYLVKRTGEKVFLECVQDMDHENMFWYRQDPGLGLRLIYFSYDVKMKEKGDIPEGYSVSREKKERFSLILESASTNQTSMYLCASSPLGYRDYTGELFFGEGSRLTVL.

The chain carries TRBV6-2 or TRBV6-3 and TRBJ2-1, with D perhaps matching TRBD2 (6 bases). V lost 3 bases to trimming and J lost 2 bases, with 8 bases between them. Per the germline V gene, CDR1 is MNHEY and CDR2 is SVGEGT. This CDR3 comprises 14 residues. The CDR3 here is CASSYGGTYNEQFF. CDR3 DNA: TGTGCCAGCAGTTATGGCGGGACCTACAATGAGCAGTTCTTC.

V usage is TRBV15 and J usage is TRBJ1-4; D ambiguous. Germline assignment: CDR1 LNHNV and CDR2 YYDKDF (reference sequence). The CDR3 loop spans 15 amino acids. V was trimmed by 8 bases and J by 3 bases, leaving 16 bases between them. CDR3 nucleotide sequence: TGTGCCACCCGGAATCCTGGAGCCCCTAATGAAAAACTGTTTTTT. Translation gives CATRNPGAPNEKLFF.

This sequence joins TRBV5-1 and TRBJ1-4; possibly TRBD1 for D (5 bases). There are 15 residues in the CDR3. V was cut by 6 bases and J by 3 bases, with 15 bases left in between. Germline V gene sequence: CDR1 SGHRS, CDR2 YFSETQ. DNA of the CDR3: TGCGCCAGCACCTGGGGGGAGGCCTCTAATGAAAAACTGTTTTTT. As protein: CASTWGEASNEKLFF.

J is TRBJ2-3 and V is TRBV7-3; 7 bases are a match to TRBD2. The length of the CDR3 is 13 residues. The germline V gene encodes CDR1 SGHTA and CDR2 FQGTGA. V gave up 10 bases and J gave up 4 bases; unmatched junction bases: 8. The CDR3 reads CATSPAGADTQYF. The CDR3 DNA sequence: TGTGCCACCTCCCCGGCGGGGGCAGATACGCAGTATTTT.

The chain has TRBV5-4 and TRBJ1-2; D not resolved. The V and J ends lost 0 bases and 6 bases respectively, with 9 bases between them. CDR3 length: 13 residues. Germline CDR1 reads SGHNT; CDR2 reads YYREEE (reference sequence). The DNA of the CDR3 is TGTGCCAGCAGCTTGGGATTTGGTGATGGCTACACCTTC. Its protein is CASSLGFGDGYTF.

The CDR3 DNA follows: TGTGCCAGCAGCAGACTAGCGGGAGGGCCAATAGATACGCAGTATTTT. It codes for CASSRLAGGPIDTQYF. The gene calls are TRBV5-4 and TRBJ2-3; 14 bases are shared with TRBD2. The CDR3 runs 16 residues. Looked up from germline, CDR1 is SGHNT and CDR2 is YYREEE (reference sequence). Unmatched junction bases numbered 6, after V lost 4 bases and J lost 5 bases.

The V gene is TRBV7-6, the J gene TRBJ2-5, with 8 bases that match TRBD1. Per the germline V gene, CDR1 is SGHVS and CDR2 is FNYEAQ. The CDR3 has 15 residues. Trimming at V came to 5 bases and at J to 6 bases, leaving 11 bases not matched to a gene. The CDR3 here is CASSRIGQGEKTQYF. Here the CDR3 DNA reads TGTGCCAGCAGCCGGATAGGACAGGGAGAAAAGACCCAGTACTTC.

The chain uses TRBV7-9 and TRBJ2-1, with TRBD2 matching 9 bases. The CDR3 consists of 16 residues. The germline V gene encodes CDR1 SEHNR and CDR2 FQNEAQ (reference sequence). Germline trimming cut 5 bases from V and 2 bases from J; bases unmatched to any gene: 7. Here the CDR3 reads CASSPQAGGPYNEQFF. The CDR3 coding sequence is TGTGCCAGCAGCCCCCAGGCGGGAGGGCCCTACAATGAGCAGTTCTTC.